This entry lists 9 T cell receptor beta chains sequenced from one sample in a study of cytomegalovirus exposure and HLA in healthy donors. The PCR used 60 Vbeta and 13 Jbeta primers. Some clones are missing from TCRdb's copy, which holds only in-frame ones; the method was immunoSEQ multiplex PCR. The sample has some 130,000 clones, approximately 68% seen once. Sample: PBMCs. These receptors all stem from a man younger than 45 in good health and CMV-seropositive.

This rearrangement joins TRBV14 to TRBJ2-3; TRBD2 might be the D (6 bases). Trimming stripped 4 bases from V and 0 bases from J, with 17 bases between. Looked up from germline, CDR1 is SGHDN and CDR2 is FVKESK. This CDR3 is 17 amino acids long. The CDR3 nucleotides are TGTGCCAGCAGCCCACCGGGACTCCAAACTAGCACAGATACGCAGTATTTT. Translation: CASSPPGLQTSTDTQYF. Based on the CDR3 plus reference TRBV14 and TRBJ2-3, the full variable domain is EAGVTQFPSHSVIEKGQTVTLRCDPISGHDNLYWYRRVMGKEIKFLLHFVKESKQDESGMPNNRFLAERTGGTYSTLKVQPAELEDSGVYFCASSPPGLQTSTDTQYFGPGTRLTVL.

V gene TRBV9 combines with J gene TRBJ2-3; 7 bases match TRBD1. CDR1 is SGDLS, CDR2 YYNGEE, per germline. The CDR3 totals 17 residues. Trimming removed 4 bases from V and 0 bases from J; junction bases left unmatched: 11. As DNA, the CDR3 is TGTGCCAGCAGCCCTGGGACAGCCGACCAGAGCACAGATACGCAGTATTTT. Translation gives CASSPGTADQSTDTQYF.

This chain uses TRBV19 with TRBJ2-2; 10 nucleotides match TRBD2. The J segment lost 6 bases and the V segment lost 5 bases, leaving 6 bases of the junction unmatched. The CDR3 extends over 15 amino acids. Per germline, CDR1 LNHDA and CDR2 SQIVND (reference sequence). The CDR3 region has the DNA TGTGCCAGTAGTCTAGCGGGAGTTTCACCCGGGGAGCTGTTTTTT. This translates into CASSLAGVSPGELFF.

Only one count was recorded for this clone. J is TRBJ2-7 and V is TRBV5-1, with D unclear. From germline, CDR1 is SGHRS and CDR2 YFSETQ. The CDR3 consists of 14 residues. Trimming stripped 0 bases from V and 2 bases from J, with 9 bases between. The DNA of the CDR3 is TGCGCCAGCAGCTTGGGAGTCGGTCCCTACGAGCAGTACTTC. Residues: CASSLGVGPYEQYF.

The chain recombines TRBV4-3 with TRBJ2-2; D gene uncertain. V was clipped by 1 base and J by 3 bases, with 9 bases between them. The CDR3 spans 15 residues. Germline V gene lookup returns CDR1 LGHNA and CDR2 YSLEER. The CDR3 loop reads CASSQVGRDTGELFF. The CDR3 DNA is TGCGCCAGCAGCCAAGTTGGCCGGGACACCGGGGAGCTGTTTTTT.

CDR3 sequence (DNA): TGCGCCAGCAGCTTGGGTCGCGGGACTTATGAGCAGTTCTTC. It yields the protein CASSLGRGTYEQFF. V and J are TRBV5-1 and TRBJ2-1; a weak D match, TRBD2 (6 bases). The CDR3 length is 14 residues. Germline CDR1 and CDR2: SGHRS and YFSETQ. The ends were cut back, 0 bases at V and 8 bases at J, with 12 bases in the middle.

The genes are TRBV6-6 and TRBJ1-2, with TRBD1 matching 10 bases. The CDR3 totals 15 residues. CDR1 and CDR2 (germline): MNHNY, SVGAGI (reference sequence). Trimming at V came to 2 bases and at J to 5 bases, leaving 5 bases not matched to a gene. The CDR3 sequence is CASSYGTGALYGYTF. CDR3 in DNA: TGTGCCAGCAGTTACGGGACAGGGGCGTTATATGGCTACACCTTC.

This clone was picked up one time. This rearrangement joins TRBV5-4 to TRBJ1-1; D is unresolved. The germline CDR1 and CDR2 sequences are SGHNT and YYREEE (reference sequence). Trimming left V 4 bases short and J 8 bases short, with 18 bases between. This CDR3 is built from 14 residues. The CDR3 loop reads CASSPLVAGGEAFF. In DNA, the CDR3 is TGTGCCAGCAGCCCCCTCGTGGCAGGCGGGGAAGCTTTCTTT. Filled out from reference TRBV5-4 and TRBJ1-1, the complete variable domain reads ETGVTQSPTHLIKTRGQQVTLRCSSQSGHNTVSWYQQALGQGPQFIFQYYREEENGRGNFPPRFSGLQFPNYSSELNVNALELDDSALYLCASSPLVAGGEAFFGQGTRLTVV.

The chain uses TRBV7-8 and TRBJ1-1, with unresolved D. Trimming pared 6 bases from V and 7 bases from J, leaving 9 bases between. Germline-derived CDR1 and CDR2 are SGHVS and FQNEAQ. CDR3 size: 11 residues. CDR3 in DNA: TGTGCCAGCAGAACTGACATTGAAGCTTTCTTT. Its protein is CASRTDIEAFF.